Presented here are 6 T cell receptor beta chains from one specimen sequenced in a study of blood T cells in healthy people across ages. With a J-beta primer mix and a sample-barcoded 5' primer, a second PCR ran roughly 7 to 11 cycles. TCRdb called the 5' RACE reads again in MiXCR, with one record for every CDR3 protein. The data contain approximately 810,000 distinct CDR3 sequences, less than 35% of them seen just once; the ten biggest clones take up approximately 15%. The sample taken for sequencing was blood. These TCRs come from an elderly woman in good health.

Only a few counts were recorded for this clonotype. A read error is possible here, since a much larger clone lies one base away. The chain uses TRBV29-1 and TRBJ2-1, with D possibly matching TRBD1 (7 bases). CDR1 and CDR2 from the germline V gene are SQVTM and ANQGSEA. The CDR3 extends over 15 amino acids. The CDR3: CNVETQGGYYNEQFF. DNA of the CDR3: TGCAACGTGGAGACCCAGGGGGGATACTACAATGAGCAGTTCTTC.

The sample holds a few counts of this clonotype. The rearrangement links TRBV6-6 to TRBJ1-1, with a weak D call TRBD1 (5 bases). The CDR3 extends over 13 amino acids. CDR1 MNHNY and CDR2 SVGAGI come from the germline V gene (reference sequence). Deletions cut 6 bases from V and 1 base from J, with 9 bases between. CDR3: CASRRTPNTEAFF. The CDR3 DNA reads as TGTGCCAGCAGGAGGACACCGAACACTGAAGCTTTCTTT.

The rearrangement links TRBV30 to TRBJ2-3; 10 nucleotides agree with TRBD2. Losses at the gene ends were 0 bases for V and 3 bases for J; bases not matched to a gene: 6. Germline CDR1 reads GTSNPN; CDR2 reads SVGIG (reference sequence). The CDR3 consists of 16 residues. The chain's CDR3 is CAWSVRTSGKTDTQYF. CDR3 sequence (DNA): TGTGCCTGGAGTGTACGTACTAGCGGGAAAACAGATACGCAGTATTTT.

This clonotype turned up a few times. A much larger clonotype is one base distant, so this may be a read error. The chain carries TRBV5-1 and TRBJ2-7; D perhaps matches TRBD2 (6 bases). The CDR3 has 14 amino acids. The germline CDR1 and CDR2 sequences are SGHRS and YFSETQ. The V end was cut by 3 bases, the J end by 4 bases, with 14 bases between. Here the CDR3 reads CASSWGPAGYEQYF. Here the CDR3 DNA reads TGCGCCAGCAGCTGGGGTCCGGCGGGGTACGAGCAGTACTTC. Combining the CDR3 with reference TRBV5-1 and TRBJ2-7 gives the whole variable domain KAGVTQTPRYLIKTRGQQVTLSCSPISGHRSVSWYQQTPGQGLQFLFEYFSETQRNKGNFPGRFSGRQFSNSRSEMNVSTLELGDSALYLCASSWGPAGYEQYFGPGTRLTVT.

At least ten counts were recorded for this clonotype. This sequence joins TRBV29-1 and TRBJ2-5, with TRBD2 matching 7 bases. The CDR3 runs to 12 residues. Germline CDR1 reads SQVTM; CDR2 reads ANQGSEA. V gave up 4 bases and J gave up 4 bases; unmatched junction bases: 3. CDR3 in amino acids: CSVGGGPETQYF. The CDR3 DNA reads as TGCAGCGTTGGGGGGGGTCCAGAGACCCAGTACTTC.

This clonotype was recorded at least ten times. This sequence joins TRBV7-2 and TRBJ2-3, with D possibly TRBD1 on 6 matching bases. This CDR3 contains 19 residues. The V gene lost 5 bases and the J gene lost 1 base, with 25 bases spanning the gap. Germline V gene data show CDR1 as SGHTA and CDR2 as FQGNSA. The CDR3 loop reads CASSPRPSGKQGGTDTQYF. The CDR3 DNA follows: TGTGCCAGCAGCCCCCGCCCCTCTGGAAAACAGGGTGGCACAGATACGCAGTATTTT. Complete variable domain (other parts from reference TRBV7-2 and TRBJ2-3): GAGVSQSPSNKVTEKGKDVELRCDPISGHTALYWYRQSLGQGLEFLIYFQGNSAPDKSGLPSDRFSAERTGGSVSTLTIQRTQQEDSAVYLCASSPRPSGKQGGTDTQYFGPGTRLTVL.